This T cell receptor (beta chain) was observed in a study of identical twins. This CDR3 has 14 residues. V lost 5 bases and J lost 8, with 19 bases in between. In germline, CDR1 is DFQATT, CDR2 SNEGSKA (reference sequence). Whole-study results and caveats: There were fewer insertions in abundant cord blood beta clonotypes, but memory repertoires showed no such pattern.

TCRdb passed the 5' RACE reads through MiXCR, listing each CDR3 protein once. This table has approximately 1.8 million distinct CDR3 sequences, about 32% appearing once. A word on this clonotype: Its target is not known.

The chain links TRBV20-1 to TRBJ2-1; a weak D match, TRBD1 (6 bases). Source material: cord blood. The clonotype was recovered from a newborn girl in good health. CDR3 DNA sequence: TGCAGTGCTTATGGGTCGACAGGCGTCGATGAGCAGTTCTTC. It yields the protein CSAYGSTGVDEQFF.